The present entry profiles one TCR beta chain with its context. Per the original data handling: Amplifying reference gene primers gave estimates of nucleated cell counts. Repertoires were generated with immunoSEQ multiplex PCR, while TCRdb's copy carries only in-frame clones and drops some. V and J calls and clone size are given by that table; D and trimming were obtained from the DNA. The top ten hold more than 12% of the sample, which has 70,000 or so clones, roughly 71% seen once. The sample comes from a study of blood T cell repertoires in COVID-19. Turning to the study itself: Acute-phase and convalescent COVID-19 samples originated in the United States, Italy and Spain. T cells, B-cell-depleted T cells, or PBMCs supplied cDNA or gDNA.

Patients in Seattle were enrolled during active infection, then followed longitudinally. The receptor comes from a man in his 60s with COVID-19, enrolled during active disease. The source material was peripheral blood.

Here the CDR3 DNA reads TGTGCCAGCTCAACCGGACTAGCGGGGGGCACCGGGGAGCTGTTTTTT. It yields the protein CASSTGLAGGTGELFF. This chain links TRBV2 with TRBJ2-2, with 14 bases aligning to TRBD2. The CDR3 is 16 residues long. V shed 8 bases, J shed 4 bases, and the junction held 6 bases outside the gene matches. From germline, CDR1 is SNHLY and CDR2 FYNNEI.